This entry features one TCR beta chain sequence. This clone's antigen is unknown. The data were obtained in a study of cytomegalovirus exposure and HLA in healthy donors (dated by TCRdb to about 2017). Some background on the complete study: According to an earlier analysis of several hundred of the donors, about 179 million T cells yielded 95 million to 140 million unique TCR beta sequences and less than 300 Gb of sequence data. The study combined high-throughput TCR immunosequencing, statistical association of individual TCRs with disease status, and machine learning to predict cytomegalovirus infection status. Rather than drawing on any new phenotypic data, the later analysis identified candidate immune exposures from TCR beta sequences and the way those sequences occurred across donors. Because of strong linkage in the cohort, roughly five DR-DQ haplotypes were treated as single units for association and clustering. In a later genetic analysis, genome-wide SNP genotypes for about 65% of the 666 donors were used, and that subset was treated as a discovery cohort. The number of donors typed differed by locus, with roughly 629-640 for A, B, C, DRB1 and DQB1, more than 500 for DQA1, nearly 610 for DPA1, and under 490 for DPB1. All discovery cohort repertoires had been generated using a single sequencing platform. The aim of the study was to test whether cataloging public T cell receptors could identify signatures of past pathogen exposure. The T cell repertoires of roughly 660 subjects were profiled by immunosequencing and related to cytomegalovirus serostatus. Of the 300 to 400 genotyped donors, roughly 80% fell in the genetic ancestry cluster associated with self-reported Caucasian donors. About 280 gigabases of sequencing data and around 80 million unique TCR sequences made up an early release that covered some 640 HLA-typed donors. Donor age, sex, ethnicity and CMV serostatus were compiled together with the repertoire data. Among 300 to 500 genotyped donors of the cohort, an average of approximately 240,000 unique TCR beta nucleotide sequences was sequenced per donor, of which about 19% were non-productive. HLA typing covered class I and class II loci at four-digit resolution. To decide whether each TCR beta V gene segment behaved as functional or pseudogenic, an earlier analysis of approximately 600 of the donors relied on high-throughput TCR beta sequencing. A later analysis re-examined previously published TCR beta repertoires from several hundred donors and added high-resolution HLA genotyping to investigate patterns of TCR occurrence. In addition to the first cohort of 666 subjects, a separate validation cohort of 120 different subjects was used. Findings and caveats that apply to the study as a whole: Because counts were too low, more than 15 rarely observed V segments, including chromosome 9 orphons, were excluded from the earlier analysis of under 650 of the donors. Because the 87-base-pair reads could not distinguish some IMGT-functional V segments, including TRBV6-2 and TRBV6-3, those segments were excluded. A later genetic analysis reported fewer N-insertions in productive TCRs among donors in an Asian-associated ancestry cluster than the roughly 650-donor mean. Because some donors lacked HLA typing at each locus, the association tests relied only on the typed subset. While some public TCRs were present in many individuals, most TCR sequences turned up only very rarely across donors. Correlated functional status among segregating V segments might be attributable to linkage disequilibrium, but an unknown experimental factor could not be ruled out. A further reported finding was that TCR beta sequences accurately predicted the HLA-A and HLA-B alleles for most subjects in the first cohort. Assigning TCR associations to individual alleles was difficult when HLA alleles, especially DR and DQ, strongly co-occurred. The sequencing pipeline was judged likely to have produced a cluster of highly shared sequence variants as a technical artifact. In a later analysis, several top co-occurrence clusters were reported to appear linked to parvovirus B19, influenza, CMV and Epstein-Barr virus. According to a later analysis, TCR association rates differed among HLA loci, with DRB1 alleles showing the most associated TCRs and HLA-C alleles showing the fewest. An earlier analysis of some 590 of the donors showed that most TCR beta V segments appeared in productive rearrangements either about 87% or about 30% of the time, which broadly matched IMGT annotations. The only immune exposure information available for the cohort was CMV serostatus. The study gave a list of 150 to 200 TCR beta chains associated with cytomegalovirus. Cytomegalovirus status was reported to be diagnosed by the classifier with high specificity and sensitivity in both the original and validation cohorts. A later analysis found that HLA-associated TCR beta chains were more clonally expanded and had lower generation probabilities than equally common non-associated chains. A later analysis found that most CMV-associated TCR beta chains appeared HLA-restricted, with HLA associations seemingly driven largely by CMV exposure. Only TCR beta chains were sequenced in this cohort, and the absence of alpha or paired-chain data limited detectable features. Roughly uniform sequencing depth across donors was assumed in presence/absence analyses, although this assumption may not hold. The authors suggested that the approach could potentially be extended to other disease states and immunological phenotypes. In vitro tests confirmed that a few of the cytomegalovirus-associated TCR beta chains recognize cytomegalovirus antigens. An association between a missense DCLRE1C variant and V-gene and J-gene trimming of TCR beta chains was found in a later genetic analysis and replicated in an independent cohort. Specific HLA alleles were associated with over 15,000 TCR beta sequences at a false discovery rate of 0.05 in a later analysis.

Based on the germline V gene, the CDR1 and CDR2 sequences are SGHAT and FQNNGV. A distance of 18 bases separates the germline ends of V and J, which lose 7 bases and 0 bases respectively. From cysteine to phenylalanine, the CDR3 is 16 amino acids long. The read is trimmed to its CDR3 DNA, 48 bases read in frame from base 1. In total, just over 650 healthy bone marrow donors made up the cohort. All cohort members were sampled while nominally healthy, although unrecorded immune exposures were likely present. The donor tested CMV seronegative and was one of the 352 seronegative cohort members. A peripheral blood sample was provided by each donor, and peripheral blood mononuclear cells were used for TCR beta sequencing. Genomic DNA extraction from the blood cell samples was performed with the Qiagen DNeasy Blood Extraction Kit. The method behind the library was the immunoSEQ multiplex PCR assay. A mixture of 60 forward primers for TCR Vbeta segments and 13 reverse primers for TCR Jbeta segments was used in the multiplex PCR. The CDR3 region of rearranged TCR beta genes was amplified from genomic DNA by a multiplex PCR assay. The amplified TCR beta libraries were sequenced on the Illumina HiSeq System as 87-base-pair reads. In the source study's methods: A later analysis tallied around 80 million unique TCR beta chains across the 666 repertoires, and around 12 million of those chains were shared by two or more donors. Raw reads were error-corrected and collapsed into unique sequences with a nearest-neighbor algorithm that merged closely related sequences to remove PCR and sequencing errors. To assign V, D and J gene segments, CDR3 sequences were aligned to IMGT reference sequences. Each retained sequence needed at least a six-nucleotide match to both a V gene segment and a J gene segment. Rearrangements were called productive when the CDR3 lacked stop codons and stayed in frame with V and J; all others were non-productive. Following IMGT convention, CDR3 was defined as the stretch from the second conserved V-encoded cysteine to the conserved J-encoded phenylalanine. Sequences without an unambiguous match to a single V gene segment were excluded from the earlier analysis of 587 of the donors. In an earlier analysis of 500 to 750 of the donors, V segments were called functional above 56.7% productive rearrangements and were called segregating when the between-donor standard deviation exceeded 5%. A statistical classification framework was built for diagnosing cytomegalovirus status from the catalog of TCR beta chain sequences. In a later analysis, TCR nucleotide sequences were compared against IMGT/GENE-DB human TR gene sequences so that V and J genes could be assigned. The TCRdist pipeline was used in a later analysis to assign CDR3 sequences and most-parsimonious VDJ recombination scenarios. In a later analysis, every TCR beta chain was defined by the combination of its CDR3 amino acid sequence and its V-gene family, and reads without a unique V-gene family were dropped. As a way to deal with suspected cross-contamination and a sequencing artifact, a later analysis dropped more than 500 nucleotide sequences that were highly shared and had low generation probability. In a later analysis, a clonal expansion index was calculated for each public chain from normalized within-repertoire ranks of inferred template counts. Generation probabilities in a later analysis came from a VDJ recombination model fitted to out-of-frame rearrangements, and those results were checked against IGoR. In a later analysis, TCR-TCR, TCR-HLA and TCR-CMV co-occurrence was scored with hypergeometric tests, and a repertoire-size bias correction was applied to TCR pairs. A later analysis estimated false discovery rates by permuting HLA or CMV assignments 20 times. In a later analysis, co-occurring TCRs were grouped using DBSCAN, with TCRdist sequence similarity added in when clustering inside HLA-allele-positive subsets. For co-occurrence clustering, repertoires with fewer than 30,000 or more than 120,000 public chains were excluded, along with roughly five repertoires with anomalous nucleotide sharing. The table was pulled from immuneACCESS by TCRdb, which kept in-frame rearrangements only. Such tables lose some clones; where checked, under half of the loss comes from unresolved V genes, and the rest has no known cause. V and J calls plus clone size are reproduced from that table; the DNA served to infer D and trimming. The sample table gives under 200,000 clones. The biggest ten clones account for less than 6.5% of the sample.

The sequence came from a young man in good health and CMV-seronegative. The rearranged chain carries TRBV11-2 and TRBJ1-1; the D gene identity is not certain. The sample was PBMCs. In nucleotides, the sequence is TGTGCCAGCACCCACACCTCGGGGATCATGAACACTGAAGCTTTCTTT. It encodes CASTHTSGIMNTEAFF.